The 18 T cell receptor beta chains listed next were all sequenced from one sample in a study of lymphopenia after photon versus proton radiotherapy. Assay used: immunoSEQ multiplex PCR; TCRdb lists only in-frame clones, some missing. The sample lists roughly 30,000 clones; 85% to 90% were seen once. Source: peripheral blood, taken from a patient treated with photon-based radiotherapy. Every receptor here comes from a woman between 45 and 60 years old with pancreatic cancer.

The V call is TRBV7-9, the J call TRBJ2-7; 8 bases map to TRBD1. The trim removed 3 bases at V and 0 bases at J, leaving 7 bases unmatched. The length of the CDR3 is 16 residues. Looked up from germline, CDR1 is SEHNR and CDR2 is FQNEAQ (reference sequence). The CDR3 is CASSFIGGTGSYEQYF. The CDR3 DNA follows: TGTGCCAGCAGCTTTATTGGCGGGACAGGCTCCTACGAGCAGTACTTC.

This clone occurred once. V is TRBV28 and J is TRBJ2-7; the D call may be TRBD1 or TRBD2 (7 bases each). The germline V and J ends were trimmed by 10 bases and 4 bases, with 23 bases remaining between them. Germline V gene lookup returns CDR1 MDHEN and CDR2 SYDVKM. This CDR3 is built from 15 residues. The CDR3 DNA reads TGTGCCACAGGGGGGGGGCTCCAGGGATTTTACGAGCAGTACTTC. Translation: CATGGGLQGFYEQYF.

The V call is TRBV9, the J call TRBJ2-2; 13 positions agree with TRBD2. The CDR3 totals 16 residues. Germline V gene data show CDR1 as SGDLS and CDR2 as YYNGEE. The junction had 7 bases not matched to a gene; V was cut back by 4 bases and J by 7 bases. In DNA, the CDR3 is TGTGCCAGCAGCCCCGGACTAGCGGGAGCGGTCGGGGAGCTGTTTTTT. Its protein is CASSPGLAGAVGELFF. Based on the CDR3 plus reference TRBV9 and TRBJ2-2, the full variable domain is DSGVTQTPKHLITATGQRVTLRCSPRSGDLSVYWYQQSLDQGLQFLIQYYNGEERAKGNILERFSAQQFPDLHSELNLSSLELGDSALYFCASSPGLAGAVGELFFGEGSRLTVL.

The rearrangement uses TRBV7-9 and TRBJ1-2, with D possibly being TRBD1 (6 bases). The germline V and J ends were trimmed by 4 bases and 4 bases, with 13 bases remaining between them. CDR1 and CDR2 from the germline V gene are SEHNR and FQNEAQ (reference sequence). CDR3 length: 14 residues. The DNA for the CDR3 is TGTGCCAGCAGCTCCGCAGGGGAACGCTATGGCTACACCTTC. It specifies CASSSAGERYGYTF.

V and J are TRBV4-3 and TRBJ1-3; no clear D. The length of the CDR3 is 16 residues. Per the germline V gene, CDR1 is LGHNA and CDR2 is YSLEER. Trimming left V 4 bases short and J 0 bases short, with 13 bases between. The CDR3 DNA is TGCGCCAGCAGCCCCACGGCGGCCCTCTCTGGAAACACCATATATTTT. This encodes CASSPTAALSGNTIYF.

This rearrangement joins TRBV2 to TRBJ1-5; no firm D call. CDR3 length: 15 amino acids. CDR1 is SNHLY and CDR2 is FYNNEI in the germline V gene. V was cut by 1 base and J by 0 bases, with 7 bases left in between. This chain's CDR3 is CASSEGAGSNQPQHF. The CDR3 DNA is TGTGCCAGCAGTGAAGGAGCAGGTAGCAATCAGCCCCAGCATTTT.

This rearrangement joins TRBV18 to TRBJ2-7, with D maybe TRBD1 (5 bases). The germline CDR1 and CDR2 sequences are KGHSH and LQKENI. With 3 bases removed from V and 0 bases from J, the gap between germline ends came to 15 bases. The CDR3 runs 16 residues. The DNA for the CDR3 is TGTGCCAGCTCACCCGGTGGCTCCCAGGGCTCCTACGAGCAGTACTTC. This codes for CASSPGGSQGSYEQYF.

The chain links TRBV19 to TRBJ2-7; the D call may be TRBD1 or TRBD2 (6 bases each). This CDR3 has 16 residues. Trimming shortened V by 5 bases and J by 3 bases, and 20 bases separated the two germline ends. CDR1 and CDR2 from the germline V gene are LNHDA and SQIVND (reference sequence). CDR3 in amino acids: CASSPIGGNVVYEQYF. CDR3 DNA sequence: TGTGCCAGTAGTCCCATAGGGGGGAACGTTGTCTACGAGCAGTACTTC.

The chain uses TRBV7-2 and TRBJ2-3, with TRBD2 matching over 10 bases. In germline, CDR1 is SGHTA, CDR2 FQGNSA. The CDR3 loop spans 17 amino acids. The ends lost 4 bases at V and 0 bases at J; junction bases unmatched: 7. This CDR3 reads CASSSPSTSGSTDTQYF. The CDR3 nucleotides are TGTGCCAGCAGCTCACCGTCGACTAGCGGGAGCACAGATACGCAGTATTTT.

This clone has a single count. J is TRBJ2-1 and V is TRBV7-9, with TRBD2 identical over 11 bases. The CDR3 contains 16 residues. From germline, CDR1 is SEHNR and CDR2 FQNEAQ (reference sequence). Losses at the gene ends were 5 bases for V and 0 bases for J; bases not matched to a gene: 3. DNA of the CDR3: TGTGCCAGCAGCCCAGGACTAGCGGGCTCCTACAATGAGCAGTTCTTC. Protein product: CASSPGLAGSYNEQFF.

The chain links TRBV29-1 to TRBJ1-5, with a possible D match to TRBD1 (6 bases). The ends were cut back, 4 bases at V and 7 bases at J, with 14 bases in the middle. Germline V lookup: CDR1 SQVTM, CDR2 ANQGSEA. This CDR3 spans 13 amino acids. The CDR3 coding sequence is TGCAGCGTTGGCGACAGGTCCGGGCAGCCCCAGCATTTT. It is translated as CSVGDRSGQPQHF.

The chain recombines TRBV6-5 with TRBJ1-1; 7 bases are shared with TRBD1. The CDR3 loop spans 13 amino acids. The V gene end was trimmed by 7 bases and the J gene end by 1 base; junction bases not matched to a gene: 3. Germline V CDR1 and CDR2: MNHEY, SVGAGI. CDR3 amino acids: CASTAGGNTEAFF. The DNA of the CDR3 is TGTGCCAGCACCGCAGGGGGGAACACTGAAGCTTTCTTT.

This clone is medium-sized. The chain carries TRBV7-2 and TRBJ1-5, with unresolved D. V dropped 1 base and J dropped 0 bases, with 7 bases sitting between them. The germline gives CDR1 SGHTA, CDR2 FQGNSA. The CDR3 totals 15 residues. This CDR3 reads CASSLVPNSNQPQHF. The CDR3 nucleotides are TGTGCCAGCAGCTTAGTCCCGAATAGCAATCAGCCCCAGCATTTT.

The V gene is TRBV7-2, the J gene TRBJ1-2; tentative D call: TRBD1 (5 bases). The V gene's germline CDR1 is SGHTA and CDR2 FQGNSA. This CDR3 has 14 residues. V gave up 0 bases and J gave up 8 bases, with 13 bases separating them. CDR3 sequence reads: CASSLAGASTGYTF. For the CDR3, the DNA is TGTGCCAGCAGCTTAGCTGGGGCCTCAACCGGCTACACCTTC.

The chain employs TRBV27 and TRBJ2-5; maybe TRBD2 (6 bases). Germline V gives CDR1 MNHEY, CDR2 SMNVEV (reference sequence). The CDR3 consists of 15 residues. The V end lost 3 bases, the J end lost 5 bases, and 16 bases lay between the germline ends. CDR3 loop: CASSLRGDAKETQYF. The CDR3 bases are TGTGCCAGCAGTTTGCGCGGGGATGCAAAGGAGACCCAGTACTTC.

The rearrangement uses TRBV6-5 and TRBJ2-1, with D maybe TRBD1 (6 bases). Germline CDR1 is MNHEY and CDR2 is SVGAGI. The V and J ends lost 7 bases and 7 bases respectively, with 11 bases between them. This CDR3 spans 12 amino acids. The CDR3 DNA is TGTGCCAGCACCAACAGGGTAAATGAGCAGTTCTTC. It is translated as CASTNRVNEQFF.

The genes are TRBV11-2 and TRBJ2-1; D call uncertain. Germline loops: CDR1 SGHAT, CDR2 FQNNGV. V lost 2 bases and J lost 6, with 5 bases in between. This CDR3 has 12 residues. The CDR3 DNA sequence: TGTGCCAGCAGCTTAAGCTCCAATGAGCAGTTCTTC. This gives the protein CASSLSSNEQFF.

This chain links TRBV10-3 with TRBJ2-5; the D is unclear. Germline CDR1 is ENHRY and CDR2 is SYGVKD. Trimming cost V 0 bases and J 4 bases, with 9 bases left between them. The CDR3 length is 14 residues. CDR3: CAISESNGRETQYF. Written as DNA, the CDR3 is TGTGCCATCAGTGAGTCTAACGGACGAGAGACCCAGTACTTC.